Listed here are 15 T cell receptor beta chains from one sample, sequenced in a study of shared clonotypes between healthy human individuals. Clones were sequenced by immunoSEQ multiplex PCR, and TCRdb holds only the in-frame ones, with some missing. In the table there are 2 million to 2.5 million clones, approximately 94% of which are singletons. Naivety among CD8 cells was defined by CD45RO negativity and positive CCR7 selection, thereby excluding terminally differentiated effector memory CD45RA+ cells. The sequenced material came from naive CD8+ T cells sorted from blood. The receptors derive from a man aged 18 to 30 in good health.

The chain joins TRBV4-3 to TRBJ1-1; D gene unclear. Looked up from germline, CDR1 is LGHNA and CDR2 is YSLEER. V was clipped by 0 bases and J by 7 bases, with 12 bases between them. The CDR3 loop spans 14 amino acids. CDR3 DNA: TGCGCCAGCAGCCAAGATGTGGTCCCACTTGAAGCTTTCTTT. Translating gives CASSQDVVPLEAFF.

The chain carries TRBV28 and TRBJ1-1; TRBD1 is a possible D gene (5 bases). This CDR3 comprises 16 residues. Germline lookup yields CDR1 MDHEN and CDR2 SYDVKM. V gave up 2 bases and J gave up 5 bases, with 18 bases separating them. For the CDR3, the DNA is TGTGCCAGCAGTTTAAGCGGGGTAGGGGTTAATACTGAAGCTTTCTTT. Translation gives CASSLSGVGVNTEAFF.

This chain links TRBV6-5 with TRBJ1-1, with 7 bases aligning to TRBD1. This CDR3 spans 14 amino acids. The germline CDR1 and CDR2 sequences are MNHEY and SVGAGI. With V trimmed by 0 bases and J by 5 bases, 3 bases remained unmatched. CDR3 amino acids: CASSYSTGMTEAFF. DNA for the CDR3: TGTGCCAGCAGTTACTCGACAGGGATGACTGAAGCTTTCTTT.

This clone has a single count. The CDR3 sequence: CASSLGVHHEKLFF. CDR3 nucleotide sequence: TGTGCCAGTAGCCTGGGGGTTCATCATGAAAAACTGTTTTTT. The rearrangement joins TRBV19 to TRBJ1-4; D is perhaps TRBD1 (5 bases). V shed 6 bases and J shed 6 bases, with 14 bases lying between them. The CDR3 length is 14 residues. Germline CDR1 LNHDA, CDR2 SQIVND (reference sequence).

The chain links TRBV5-1 to TRBJ2-1; D is perhaps TRBD1 or TRBD2 (5 bases each). The CDR3 covers 15 residues. From germline, CDR1 is SGHRS and CDR2 YFSETQ. Between the trimmed V and J ends, which lost 4 bases and 5 bases, there was a span of 16 bases. The CDR3 region has the DNA TGCGCCAGCAGCGTACCCGGGACGACCAACAATGAGCAGTTCTTC. Translated, it gives CASSVPGTTNNEQFF. Based on the CDR3 plus reference TRBV5-1 and TRBJ2-1, the full variable domain is KAGVTQTPRYLIKTRGQQVTLSCSPISGHRSVSWYQQTPGQGLQFLFEYFSETQRNKGNFPGRFSGRQFSNSRSEMNVSTLELGDSALYLCASSVPGTTNNEQFFGPGTRLTVL.

V gene TRBV5-5 combines with J gene TRBJ2-7; D remains unclear. V lost 4 bases, J lost 2 bases, and 13 bases lay in between. CDR1 and CDR2 from the germline V gene are SGHKS and YYEKEE (reference sequence). This CDR3 has 14 amino acids. CDR3 sequence reads: CASSDVGLPYEQYF. The CDR3, as DNA: TGTGCCAGCAGCGACGTCGGGCTACCCTACGAGCAGTACTTC. Supplemented by reference TRBV5-5 and TRBJ2-7, the full variable domain reads DAGVTQSPTHLIKTRGQQVTLRCSPISGHKSVSWYQQVLGQGPQFIFQYYEKEERGRGNFPDRFSARQFPNYSSELNVNALLLGDSALYLCASSDVGLPYEQYFGPGTRLTVT.

This clone came up once. The chain combines TRBV28 with TRBJ2-7; 8 bases are shared with TRBD2. This CDR3 has 16 amino acids. With 4 bases clipped from V and 0 bases from J, the junction kept 8 bases outside the gene matches. Germline CDR1 is MDHEN and CDR2 is SYDVKM. The CDR3 here is CASSSLAGRSSYEQYF. CDR3 nucleotides: TGTGCCAGCAGTTCTCTAGCGGGCCGCAGCTCCTACGAGCAGTACTTC.

About this clone itself: Other DNA sequences in this specimen translate into the identical CDR3. This chain uses TRBV27 with TRBJ2-7; TRBD1 is a possible D gene (6 bases). CDR1 and CDR2 from the germline V gene are MNHEY and SMNVEV (reference sequence). There are 14 residues in the CDR3. V was cut by 5 bases and J by 0 bases, with 11 bases left in between. The CDR3 DNA reads TGTGCCAGCAGTCTTGACAGGAACTCCTACGAGCAGTACTTC. This sequence encodes CASSLDRNSYEQYF.

This clone was observed once. This chain joins TRBV4-2 and TRBJ2-1; D ambiguous. The V gene's germline CDR1 is LGHNA and CDR2 YNFKEQ. V was clipped by 0 bases and J by 8 bases, with 11 bases between them. The CDR3 totals 14 residues. The CDR3 protein is CASSQEFIWDEQFF. The CDR3, as DNA: TGTGCCAGCAGCCAAGAGTTTATATGGGATGAGCAGTTCTTC.

This clone was seen only a few times. This chain uses TRBV6-5 with TRBJ2-7; 10 nucleotides agree with TRBD2. From germline, CDR1 is MNHEY and CDR2 SVGAGI. Unmatched junction bases numbered 8, after V lost 6 bases and J lost 3 bases. There are 15 residues in the CDR3. The CDR3 DNA is TGTGCCAGCAGGCCTCTAGCGGGAGCTCTCTACGAGCAGTACTTC. This translates into CASRPLAGALYEQYF.

J is TRBJ2-1 and V is TRBV9; 10 nucleotides agree with TRBD2. The J segment lost 7 bases and the V segment lost 3 bases, leaving 7 bases of the junction unmatched. The CDR3 consists of 15 residues. Germline V CDR1 and CDR2: SGDLS, YYNGEE. This CDR3 is CASSAPGLASNEQFF. Here the CDR3 DNA reads TGTGCCAGCAGCGCCCCGGGACTAGCGTCGAATGAGCAGTTCTTC.

For this clone: Other DNA sequences of this sample code for an identical CDR3. The V and J genes are TRBV7-9 and TRBJ2-1, with D uncertain. Trimming left V 2 bases short and J 7 bases short, with 3 bases between. This CDR3 has 11 residues. Looked up from germline, CDR1 is SEHNR and CDR2 is FQNEAQ (reference sequence). The CDR3 DNA sequence: TGTGCCAGCAGCTTATCTAATGAGCAGTTCTTC. This gives the protein CASSLSNEQFF.

The V call is TRBV5-4, the J call TRBJ2-5, with TRBD1 identical over 10 bases. The junction had 11 bases not matched to a gene; V was cut back by 4 bases and J by 5 bases. This CDR3 has 16 amino acids. CDR1 and CDR2 from the germline V gene are SGHNT and YYREEE (reference sequence). The CDR3 here is CASSPSGTGDHETQYF. Written as DNA, the CDR3 is TGTGCCAGCAGCCCTTCCGGGACAGGGGATCATGAGACCCAGTACTTC.

The genes are TRBV4-1 and TRBJ2-7; maybe TRBD1 (7 bases). This CDR3 has 14 amino acids. Trimming shortened V by 3 bases and J by 6 bases, and 15 bases separated the two germline ends. Germline CDR1 MGHRA, CDR2 YSYEKL. The CDR3: CASSQRDRAVEQYF. Here the CDR3 DNA reads TGCGCCAGCAGCCAGCGGGACAGAGCCGTCGAGCAGTACTTC.

V is TRBV27 and J is TRBJ1-6; D possibly corresponds to TRBD1 (5 bases). Germline CDR1 MNHEY, CDR2 SMNVEV (reference sequence). Trimming removed 5 bases at V and 9 bases at J, with 20 bases between. This CDR3 region has 16 residues. The CDR3 DNA sequence: TGTGCCAGCAGTCAGGGCACCGGGACTTTGGGTTCACCCCTCCACTTT. Its translation: CASSQGTGTLGSPLHF.